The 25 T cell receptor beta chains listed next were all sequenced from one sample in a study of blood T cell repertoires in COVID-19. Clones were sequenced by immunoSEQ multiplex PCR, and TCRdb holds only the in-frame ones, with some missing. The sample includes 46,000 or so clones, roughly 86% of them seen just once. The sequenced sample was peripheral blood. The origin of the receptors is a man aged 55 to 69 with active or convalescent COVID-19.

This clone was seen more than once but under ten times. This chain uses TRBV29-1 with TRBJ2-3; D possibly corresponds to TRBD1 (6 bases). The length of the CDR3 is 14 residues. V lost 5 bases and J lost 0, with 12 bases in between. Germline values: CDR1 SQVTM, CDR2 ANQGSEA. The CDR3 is CSVTGQLSTDTQYF. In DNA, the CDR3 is TGCAGCGTTACAGGACAGCTCAGCACAGATACGCAGTATTTT.

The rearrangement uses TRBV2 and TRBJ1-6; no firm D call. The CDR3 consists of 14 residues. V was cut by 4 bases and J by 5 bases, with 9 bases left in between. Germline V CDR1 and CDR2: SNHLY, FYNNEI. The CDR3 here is CASSAVANNSPLHF. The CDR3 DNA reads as TGTGCCAGCAGTGCGGTAGCGAATAATTCACCCCTCCACTTT.

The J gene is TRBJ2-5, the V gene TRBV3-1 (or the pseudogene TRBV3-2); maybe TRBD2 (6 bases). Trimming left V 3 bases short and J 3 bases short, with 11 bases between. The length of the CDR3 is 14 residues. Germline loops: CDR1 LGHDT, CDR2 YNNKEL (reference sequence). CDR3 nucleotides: TGTGCCAGCAGCCAGAGTAGCGGAGAAGAGACCCAGTACTTC. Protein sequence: CASSQSSGEETQYF.

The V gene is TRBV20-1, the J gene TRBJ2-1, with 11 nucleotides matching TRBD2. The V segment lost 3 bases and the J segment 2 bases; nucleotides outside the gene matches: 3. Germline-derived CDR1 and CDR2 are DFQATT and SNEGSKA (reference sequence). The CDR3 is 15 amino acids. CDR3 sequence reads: CSASLAGGTYNEQFF. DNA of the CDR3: TGCAGTGCTAGTCTAGCGGGGGGCACCTACAATGAGCAGTTCTTC.

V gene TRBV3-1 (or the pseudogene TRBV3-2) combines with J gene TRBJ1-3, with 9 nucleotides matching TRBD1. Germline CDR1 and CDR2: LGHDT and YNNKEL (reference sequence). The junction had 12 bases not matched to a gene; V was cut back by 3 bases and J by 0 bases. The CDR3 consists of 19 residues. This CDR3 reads CASSHKTGTGWDSGNTIYF. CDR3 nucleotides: TGTGCCAGCAGCCATAAGACAGGGACAGGGTGGGACTCTGGAAACACCATATATTTT.

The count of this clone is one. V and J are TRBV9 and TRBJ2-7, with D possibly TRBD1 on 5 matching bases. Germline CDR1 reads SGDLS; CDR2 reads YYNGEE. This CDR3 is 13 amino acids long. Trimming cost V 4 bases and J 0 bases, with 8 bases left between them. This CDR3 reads CASSTGFSYEQYF. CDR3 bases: TGTGCCAGCAGCACAGGTTTCTCCTACGAGCAGTACTTC.

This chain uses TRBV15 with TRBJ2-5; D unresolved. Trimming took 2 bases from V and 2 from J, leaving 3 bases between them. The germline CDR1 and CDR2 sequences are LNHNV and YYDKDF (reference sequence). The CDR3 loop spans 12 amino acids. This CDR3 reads CATSRPQETQYF. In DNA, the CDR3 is TGTGCCACCAGCAGACCGCAAGAGACCCAGTACTTC.

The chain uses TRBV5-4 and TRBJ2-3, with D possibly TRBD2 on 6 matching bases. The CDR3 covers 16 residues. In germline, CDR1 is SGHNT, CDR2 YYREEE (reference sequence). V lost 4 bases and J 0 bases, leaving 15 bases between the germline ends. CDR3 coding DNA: TGTGCCAGCAGCCTGCTCTCTGGGACTAGCACAGATACGCAGTATTTT. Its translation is CASSLLSGTSTDTQYF.

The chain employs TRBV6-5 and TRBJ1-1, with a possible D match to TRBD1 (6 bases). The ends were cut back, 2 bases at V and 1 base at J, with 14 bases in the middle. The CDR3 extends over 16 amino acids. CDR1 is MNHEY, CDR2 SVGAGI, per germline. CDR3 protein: CASSYQQGGANTEAFF. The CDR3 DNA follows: TGTGCCAGCAGTTACCAACAGGGTGGCGCGAACACTGAAGCTTTCTTT.

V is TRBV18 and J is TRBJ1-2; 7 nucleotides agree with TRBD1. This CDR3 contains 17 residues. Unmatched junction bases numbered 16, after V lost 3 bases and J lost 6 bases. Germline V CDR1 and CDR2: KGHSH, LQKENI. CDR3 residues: CASSPTILGQDRNGYTF. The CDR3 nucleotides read TGTGCCAGCTCACCCACGATATTAGGACAGGATCGCAATGGCTACACCTTC.

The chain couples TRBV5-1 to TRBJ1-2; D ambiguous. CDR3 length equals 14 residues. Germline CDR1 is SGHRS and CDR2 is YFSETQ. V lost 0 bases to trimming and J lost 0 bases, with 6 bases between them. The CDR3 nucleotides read TGCGCCAGCAGCTTGGCGCCGGCTAACTATGGCTACACCTTC. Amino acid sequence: CASSLAPANYGYTF.

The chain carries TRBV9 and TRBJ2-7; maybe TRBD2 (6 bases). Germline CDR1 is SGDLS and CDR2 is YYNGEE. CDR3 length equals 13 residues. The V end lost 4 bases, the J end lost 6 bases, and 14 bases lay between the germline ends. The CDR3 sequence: CASSPKTGGEQYF. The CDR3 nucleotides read TGTGCCAGCAGCCCCAAGACCGGGGGCGAGCAGTACTTC.

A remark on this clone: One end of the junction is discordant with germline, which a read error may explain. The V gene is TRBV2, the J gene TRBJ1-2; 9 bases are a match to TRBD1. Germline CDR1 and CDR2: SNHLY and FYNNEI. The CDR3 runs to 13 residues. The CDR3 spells CASTRDRDYGYTF. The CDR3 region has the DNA TGTGCAAGCACACGGGACAGGGACTATGGCTACACCTTC.

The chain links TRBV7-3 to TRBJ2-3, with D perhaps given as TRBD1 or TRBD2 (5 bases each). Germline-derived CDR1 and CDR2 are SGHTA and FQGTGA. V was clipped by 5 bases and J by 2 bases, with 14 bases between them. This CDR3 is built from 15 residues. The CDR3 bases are TGTGCCAGCAGCATAAGCGGACAATACACAGATACGCAGTATTTT. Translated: CASSISGQYTDTQYF.

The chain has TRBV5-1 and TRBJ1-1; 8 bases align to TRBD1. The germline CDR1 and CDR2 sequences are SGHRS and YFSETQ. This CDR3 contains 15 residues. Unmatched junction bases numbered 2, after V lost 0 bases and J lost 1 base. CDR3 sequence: CASSLAGTGNTEAFF. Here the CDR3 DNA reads TGCGCCAGCAGCTTGGCCGGGACAGGGAACACTGAAGCTTTCTTT.

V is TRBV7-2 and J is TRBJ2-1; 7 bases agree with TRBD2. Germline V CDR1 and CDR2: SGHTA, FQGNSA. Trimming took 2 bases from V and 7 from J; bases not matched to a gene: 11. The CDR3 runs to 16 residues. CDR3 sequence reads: CASSLRGTTPRNEQFF. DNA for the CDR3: TGTGCCAGCAGCTTACGGGGGACTACCCCCCGGAATGAGCAGTTCTTC.

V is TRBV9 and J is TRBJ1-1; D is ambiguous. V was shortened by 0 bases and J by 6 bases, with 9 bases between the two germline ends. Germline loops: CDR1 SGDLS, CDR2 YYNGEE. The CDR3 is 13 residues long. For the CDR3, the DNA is TGTGCCAGCAGCGTAGGGCAGCAGGCTGAAGCTTTCTTT. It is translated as CASSVGQQAEAFF.

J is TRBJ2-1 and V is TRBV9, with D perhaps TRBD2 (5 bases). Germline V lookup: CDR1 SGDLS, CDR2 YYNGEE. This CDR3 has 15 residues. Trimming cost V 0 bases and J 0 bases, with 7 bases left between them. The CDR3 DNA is TGTGCCAGCAGCGTAGTGGCGGGCTCCTACAATGAGCAGTTCTTC. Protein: CASSVVAGSYNEQFF. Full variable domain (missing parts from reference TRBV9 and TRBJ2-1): DSGVTQTPKHLITATGQRVTLRCSPRSGDLSVYWYQQSLDQGLQFLIQYYNGEERAKGNILERFSAQQFPDLHSELNLSSLELGDSALYFCASSVVAGSYNEQFFGPGTRLTVL.

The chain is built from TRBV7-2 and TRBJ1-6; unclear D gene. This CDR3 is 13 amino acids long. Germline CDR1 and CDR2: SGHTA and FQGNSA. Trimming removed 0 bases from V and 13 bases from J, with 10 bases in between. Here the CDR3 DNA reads TGTGCCAGCAGCTTAGCGTTCGTCCAGCCCCTCCACTTT. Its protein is CASSLAFVQPLHF.

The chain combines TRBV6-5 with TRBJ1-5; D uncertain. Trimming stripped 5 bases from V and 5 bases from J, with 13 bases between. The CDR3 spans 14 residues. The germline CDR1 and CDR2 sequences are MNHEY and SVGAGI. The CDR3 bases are TGTGCCAGCAGTCCGACGCGGGTGGATCAGCCCCAGCATTTT. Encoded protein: CASSPTRVDQPQHF.

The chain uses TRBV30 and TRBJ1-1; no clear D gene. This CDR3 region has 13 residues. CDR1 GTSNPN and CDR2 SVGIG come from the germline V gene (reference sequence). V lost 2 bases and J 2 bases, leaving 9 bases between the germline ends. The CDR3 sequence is CAWSPSINTEAFF. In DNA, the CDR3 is TGTGCCTGGAGTCCCTCTATAAACACTGAAGCTTTCTTT.

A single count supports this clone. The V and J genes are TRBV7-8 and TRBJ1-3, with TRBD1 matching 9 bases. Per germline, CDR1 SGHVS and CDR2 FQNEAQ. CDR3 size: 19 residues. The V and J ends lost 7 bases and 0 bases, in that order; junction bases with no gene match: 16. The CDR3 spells CASTTPGTGIPSSGNTIYF. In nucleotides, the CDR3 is TGTGCCAGCACCACACCCGGGACAGGGATCCCGAGCTCTGGAAACACCATATATTTT.

DNA for the CDR3: TGTGCCAGCAGTTTGTCAGCTAACTATGGCTACACCTTC. Its translation is CASSLSANYGYTF. The gene calls are TRBV6-5 and TRBJ1-2; D gene uncertain. The V and J ends lost 4 bases and 0 bases respectively, with 6 bases between them. The germline gives CDR1 MNHEY, CDR2 SVGAGI. This CDR3 comprises 13 residues.

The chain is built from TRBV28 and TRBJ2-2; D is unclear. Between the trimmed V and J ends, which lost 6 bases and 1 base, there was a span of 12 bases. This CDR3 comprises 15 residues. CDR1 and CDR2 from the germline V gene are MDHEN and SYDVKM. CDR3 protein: CASRPTDMNTGELFF. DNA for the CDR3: TGTGCCAGCAGACCCACAGATATGAACACCGGGGAGCTGTTTTTT.

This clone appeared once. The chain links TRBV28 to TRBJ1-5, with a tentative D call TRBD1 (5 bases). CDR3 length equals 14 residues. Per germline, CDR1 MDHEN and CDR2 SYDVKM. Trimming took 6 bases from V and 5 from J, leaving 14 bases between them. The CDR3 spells CASSVDSLYQPQHF. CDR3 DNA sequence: TGTGCCAGCAGCGTTGACAGTTTATATCAGCCCCAGCATTTT.